A selection of T cell receptor beta chains follows, all from one sample in a study of CD8 T cells in ankylosing spondylitis. Via MiXCR, TCRdb re-called the 5' RACE reads, giving one row per CDR3 protein. The sample holds about 360,000 distinct CDR3 sequences, roughly 14% seen once. Sequencing was performed on blood, either unsorted or a sorted T cell fraction (not recorded which). The origin of the receptors is a male donor with ankylosing spondylitis or in good health (not recorded which). Each CDR3 is given with its conserved first and last residue. Fields, in order: V gene, D gene, clone size, J gene, CDR3 protein, CDR3 DNA. The D gene is left open where the match is weak. Where a row states a size, it is once, few, many or the class of an expanded clone; other rows omit it.

V: TRBV27
D: TRBD2
size: .
J: TRBJ2-1
CDR3: CASSSIRTSGRNEQFF
DNA: TGTGCCAGCAGTTCAATCCGGACTAGCGGGAGAAATGAGCAGTTCTTC

V: TRBV6-4
D: .
size: few
J: TRBJ1-1
CDR3: CASSTVLGTEAFF
DNA: TGTGCCAGCAGTACGGTTTTGGGCACTGAAGCTTTCTTT

V: TRBV10-3
D: .
size: few
J: TRBJ1-4
CDR3: CAISESGGANEKLFF
DNA: TGTGCCATCAGTGAGTCGGGCGGGGCTAATGAAAAACTGTTTTTT

V: TRBV6-1
D: .
size: many
J: TRBJ1-5
CDR3: CASRPVGQMSQPQHF
DNA: TGTGCCAGCAGACCTGTGGGCCAAATGAGCCAGCCCCAGCATTTT

V: TRBV7-9
D: .
size: many
J: TRBJ2-2
CDR3: CASSLHTGELFF
DNA: TGTGCCAGCAGCCTGCACACCGGGGAGCTGTTTTTT

V: TRBV11-1
D: TRBD1
size: .
J: TRBJ2-7
CDR3: CASSLAQTWGPKTGAGSYEQYF
DNA: TGTGCCAGCAGCTTAGCCCAGACATGGGGGCCTAAGACAGGGGCGGGCTCCTACGAGCAGTACTTC

V: TRBV6-1
D: TRBD1
size: .
J: TRBJ2-7
CDR3: CASQGTGAYEQYF
DNA: TGTGCCAGCCAAGGGACAGGGGCCTACGAGCAGTACTTC

V: TRBV12-3/TRBV12-4
D: .
size: many
J: TRBJ2-4
CDR3: CASSPQGLRDIQYF
DNA: TGTGCCAGCAGTCCACAGGGTTTGAGGGACATTCAGTACTTC

V: TRBV3-1
D: TRBD2
size: .
J: TRBJ2-1
CDR3: CASSQDGSGVYNEQFF
DNA: TGTGCCAGCAGCCAAGACGGTAGCGGGGTTTACAATGAGCAGTTCTTC

V: TRBV20-1
D: TRBD1
size: .
J: TRBJ2-7
CDR3: CSAGTMTGMFEQYF
DNA: TGCAGTGCGGGTACCATGACAGGGATGTTCGAGCAGTACTTC

V: TRBV30
D: .
size: .
J: TRBJ1-2
CDR3: CAWSVQGAYGYTF
DNA: TGTGCCTGGAGTGTACAGGGAGCCTATGGCTACACCTTC

V: TRBV15
D: .
size: few
J: TRBJ1-6
CDR3: CATSPNPQSDSPLHF
DNA: TGTGCCACCAGCCCCAATCCGCAGAGTGATTCACCCCTCCACTTT

V: TRBV7-8
D: .
size: .
J: TRBJ2-7
CDR3: CASSLGGGGGYYEQYF
DNA: TGTGCCAGCAGCTTAGGGGGTGGAGGGGGGTATTACGAGCAGTACTTC

V: TRBV20-1
D: TRBD1
size: few
J: TRBJ1-2
CDR3: CSVTDRVYGYTF
DNA: TGCAGTGTTACGGACAGGGTCTATGGCTACACCTTC

V: TRBV20-1
D: .
size: .
J: TRBJ2-1
CDR3: CSAQRGRTWSGEQFF
DNA: TGCAGTGCTCAGAGGGGTCGGACCTGGAGTGGTGAGCAGTTCTTC

V: TRBV30
D: .
size: few
J: TRBJ1-6
CDR3: CAFQGPRNSPLHF
DNA: TGTGCCTTTCAGGGGCCAAGGAATTCACCCCTCCACTTT

V: TRBV7-2
D: TRBD2
size: .
J: TRBJ2-1
CDR3: CASSLSGGAGRDEQFF
DNA: TGTGCCAGCAGCTTAAGCGGGGGGGCGGGTCGGGATGAGCAGTTCTTC

V: TRBV7-9
D: .
size: .
J: TRBJ2-2
CDR3: CASSLPGRATGELFF
DNA: TGTGCCAGCAGCTTACCAGGGAGAGCGACCGGGGAGCTGTTTTTT

V: TRBV3-1
D: .
size: .
J: TRBJ2-6
CDR3: CASSVGWGLSGANVLTF
DNA: TGTGCCAGCAGCGTCGGATGGGGCCTCTCTGGGGCCAACGTCCTGACTTTC

V: TRBV3-1
D: .
size: .
J: TRBJ2-7
CDR3: CASSQDGGGNHEQYF
DNA: TGTGCCAGCAGCCAAGACGGAGGGGGAAACCACGAGCAGTACTTC

V: TRBV12-3/TRBV12-4
D: .
size: few
J: TRBJ1-6
CDR3: CASRESSYNSPLHF
DNA: TGTGCCAGCAGAGAAAGCTCCTATAATTCACCCCTCCACTTT

V: TRBV5-1
D: .
size: few
J: TRBJ1-2
CDR3: CASNTGTLNYGYTF
DNA: TGCGCCAGCAATACCGGGACGCTCAACTATGGCTACACCTTC

V: TRBV2
D: .
size: .
J: TRBJ2-5
CDR3: CASPPQGQGETQYF
DNA: TGTGCCAGCCCCCCCCAGGGCCAAGGGGAGACCCAGTACTTC

V: TRBV10-3
D: TRBD1
size: many
J: TRBJ2-1
CDR3: CAIRSTGGGYGNEQFF
DNA: TGTGCCATCAGATCTACAGGGGGTGGATACGGCAATGAGCAGTTCTTC

V: TRBV7-9
D: .
size: few
J: TRBJ2-1
CDR3: CASSFDGGPYNEQFF
DNA: TGTGCCAGCAGCTTCGACGGGGGACCCTACAATGAGCAGTTCTTC

V: TRBV6-2/TRBV6-3
D: .
size: .
J: TRBJ1-1
CDR3: CASRRTTTEAFF
DNA: TGTGCCAGCAGACGTACGACCACTGAAGCTTTCTTT

V: TRBV3-1
D: .
size: .
J: TRBJ2-1
CDR3: CASSQGQGSHNEQFF
DNA: TGTGCCAGCAGCCAAGGGCAGGGCTCCCACAATGAGCAGTTCTTC

V: TRBV10-3
D: TRBD1
size: .
J: TRBJ1-1
CDR3: CAISDRTGRTEAFF
DNA: TGTGCCATCAGTGATCGGACAGGGAGGACTGAAGCTTTCTTT

V: TRBV12-3/TRBV12-4
D: .
size: .
J: TRBJ1-2
CDR3: CASSLGDRRGYTF
DNA: TGTGCCAGCAGTTTAGGAGACAGGAGGGGCTACACCTTC

V: TRBV12-3/TRBV12-4
D: .
size: once
J: TRBJ1-1
CDR3: CASSLYSEAFF
DNA: TGTGCCAGCAGTTTATACAGCGAGGCTTTCTTT

V: TRBV12-3/TRBV12-4
D: .
size: .
J: TRBJ2-2
CDR3: CASRDGPGTGELFF
DNA: TGTGCCAGCAGAGATGGGCCAGGCACCGGGGAGCTGTTTTTT

V: TRBV29-1
D: TRBD2
size: many
J: TRBJ2-3
CDR3: CSVPGLAVTDTQYF
DNA: TGCAGCGTCCCGGGACTAGCGGTAACAGATACGCAGTATTTT

V: TRBV18
D: .
size: .
J: TRBJ1-1
CDR3: CASSIRTDREAFF
DNA: TGTGCCAGCTCGATAAGGACAGATCGGGAAGCTTTCTTT

V: TRBV25-1
D: TRBD1
size: .
J: TRBJ1-4
CDR3: CASLDREMSANEKLFF
DNA: TGTGCCAGCTTGGACAGGGAGATGTCAGCTAATGAAAAACTGTTTTTT

V: TRBV6-1
D: .
size: .
J: TRBJ1-2
CDR3: CASSADSLYGYTF
DNA: TGTGCCAGCAGTGCGGACAGCCTCTATGGCTACACCTTC

V: TRBV7-2
D: TRBD2
size: few
J: TRBJ2-1
CDR3: CASSSAGTSSYNEQFF
DNA: TGTGCCAGCAGCTCCGCGGGGACTAGCTCTTACAATGAGCAGTTCTTC

V: TRBV6-6
D: .
size: few
J: TRBJ1-1
CDR3: CASRPGYNTEAFF
DNA: TGTGCCAGCAGGCCAGGGTATAACACTGAAGCTTTCTTT

V: TRBV6-5
D: TRBD2
size: .
J: TRBJ2-1
CDR3: CASSYKSSGGGSSYNEQFF
DNA: TGTGCCAGCAGTTACAAGTCCAGCGGGGGGGGTAGCTCCTACAATGAGCAGTTCTTC

V: TRBV6-6
D: .
size: few
J: TRBJ1-5
CDR3: CASSNRDNQPQHF
DNA: TGTGCCAGCAGTAACAGGGACAATCAGCCCCAGCATTTT

V: TRBV20-1
D: .
size: few
J: TRBJ2-2
CDR3: CSANRDTNTGELFF
DNA: TGCAGTGCAAACCGGGACACGAACACCGGGGAGCTGTTTTTT

V: TRBV4-2
D: TRBD2
size: .
J: TRBJ2-5
CDR3: CASSQNSGSWETQYF
DNA: TGTGCCAGCAGCCAGAATAGCGGGAGTTGGGAGACCCAGTACTTC

V: TRBV7-8
D: .
size: .
J: TRBJ2-7
CDR3: CASSFRQYEQYF
DNA: TGTGCCAGCAGCTTTCGGCAGTACGAGCAGTACTTC

V: TRBV11-2
D: TRBD2
size: .
J: TRBJ2-4
CDR3: CASSLDRAGVAKNIQYF
DNA: TGTGCCAGCAGCTTAGATCGGGCGGGAGTAGCCAAAAACATTCAGTACTTC

V: TRBV6-1
D: .
size: few
J: TRBJ1-1
CDR3: CASGTVLNTEAFF
DNA: TGTGCCAGCGGGACGGTGTTGAACACTGAAGCTTTCTTT

V: TRBV5-1
D: TRBD2
size: .
J: TRBJ2-1
CDR3: CASSREGHRDNEQFF
DNA: TGCGCCAGCAGCCGGGAGGGCCACCGGGACAATGAGCAGTTCTTC

V: TRBV6-2/TRBV6-3
D: .
size: .
J: TRBJ2-5
CDR3: CASSYGQETQYF
DNA: TGTGCCAGCAGTTACGGACAAGAGACCCAGTACTTC

V: TRBV19
D: TRBD1
size: .
J: TRBJ1-5
CDR3: CASSATLQGLEPQHF
DNA: TGTGCCTCTAGTGCCACCCTACAGGGGTTGGAGCCCCAGCATTTT

V: TRBV10-2
D: .
size: few
J: TRBJ1-6
CDR3: CASSRDGQGSYNSPLHF
DNA: TGCGCCAGCAGCCGGGACGGTCAGGGCTCCTATAATTCACCCCTCCACTTT

V: TRBV7-8
D: .
size: few
J: TRBJ2-7
CDR3: CASSFSTGSYEQYF
DNA: TGTGCCAGCAGCTTTTCAACGGGGTCTTACGAGCAGTACTTC